Following are 14 T cell receptor beta chains from one sample sequenced in a study of shared clonotypes between healthy human individuals. Some clones are missing from TCRdb's copy, which holds only in-frame ones; the method was immunoSEQ multiplex PCR. The table records over 2 million clones, less than 95% of them present only once. Positive CCR7 selection of CD45RO-negative cells yielded the naive CD8 cells, and terminally differentiated effector memory CD45RA+ cells were excluded. The specimen sequenced was naive CD8+ T cells sorted from blood. These receptors all come from a man younger than 35 in good health.

This clone appeared a few times. The V gene is TRBV11-2, the J gene TRBJ1-6; no firm D call. The CDR3 loop spans 15 amino acids. Trimming pared 11 bases from V and 4 bases from J, leaving 18 bases between. The V gene's germline CDR1 is SGHAT and CDR2 FQNNGV. The CDR3: CASVIGPSYNSPLHF. The CDR3 DNA reads TGTGCCTCGGTCATCGGGCCATCGTATAATTCACCCCTCCACTTT.

The chain combines TRBV27 with TRBJ1-5; a weak D match, TRBD1 (6 bases). The CDR3 sequence is 18 residues long. Trimming shortened V by 0 bases and J by 0 bases, and 15 bases separated the two germline ends. CDR1 is MNHEY and CDR2 is SMNVEV in the germline V gene (reference sequence). The CDR3 coding sequence is TGTGCCAGCAGTTTATCACTGACAGGTGATATTAGCAATCAGCCCCAGCATTTT. It specifies CASSLSLTGDISNQPQHF.

This chain links TRBV27 with TRBJ2-7; TRBD2 aligns across 13 bases. Germline values: CDR1 MNHEY, CDR2 SMNVEV (reference sequence). Trimming at V came to 8 bases and at J to 7 bases, leaving 5 bases not matched to a gene. There are 13 residues in the CDR3. The CDR3: CASGLAGVGEQYF. CDR3 DNA: TGTGCCAGCGGACTAGCGGGAGTAGGGGAGCAGTACTTC.

This clone was detected once. This chain links TRBV5-8 with TRBJ1-1, with D unclear. The germline CDR1 and CDR2 sequences are SGHTS and YDEGEE. V lost 1 base to trimming and J lost 0 bases, with 7 bases between them. The CDR3 spans 14 residues. The CDR3 reads CASSLPRLNTEAFF. The CDR3 nucleotides are TGTGCCAGCAGCTTGCCCAGGCTGAACACTGAAGCTTTCTTT.

The sample holds one count of this clone. The chain recombines TRBV11-2 with TRBJ2-5; 9 nucleotides align to TRBD2. V was clipped by 5 bases and J by 5 bases; unmatched bases: 15. Germline V CDR1 and CDR2: SGHAT, FQNNGV. The CDR3 spans 17 residues. Here the CDR3 reads CASSPTTYSGRRETQYF. CDR3 sequence (DNA): TGTGCCAGCAGCCCTACCACTTATAGCGGGAGACGCGAGACCCAGTACTTC.

Details on this clone: This sample includes further DNA sequences coding for the same CDR3. The V and J genes are TRBV27 and TRBJ2-7, with TRBD2 as a possible D gene (6 bases). With 3 bases removed from V and 4 bases from J, the gap between germline ends came to 7 bases. This CDR3 contains 12 residues. The germline V gene encodes CDR1 MNHEY and CDR2 SMNVEV (reference sequence). CDR3 loop: CASSFGGYEQYF. The CDR3 DNA follows: TGTGCCAGCAGTTTCGGGGGATACGAGCAGTACTTC.

The V call is TRBV19, the J call TRBJ2-3; no definite D call. Trimming took 2 bases from V and 4 from J, leaving 7 bases between them. The length of the CDR3 is 13 residues. CDR1 is LNHDA and CDR2 is SQIVND in the germline V gene (reference sequence). CDR3 coding DNA: TGTGCCAGTAGTATAATCGGTCCAGATACGCAGTATTTT. Its translation: CASSIIGPDTQYF.

This chain uses TRBV27 with TRBJ2-7; the D gene is possibly TRBD2 (5 bases). CDR1 and CDR2 (germline): MNHEY, SMNVEV (reference sequence). V lost 3 bases to trimming and J lost 3 bases, with 18 bases between them. This CDR3 contains 16 residues. In nucleotides, the CDR3 is TGTGCCAGCAGTTTCTCGATTGCGGAGGCCGTCTACGAGCAGTACTTC. Translation: CASSFSIAEAVYEQYF.

The chain carries TRBV6-5 and TRBJ2-7, with TRBD2 matching over 8 bases. Germline values: CDR1 MNHEY, CDR2 SVGAGI. The length of the CDR3 is 15 residues. The ends lost 0 bases at V and 3 bases at J; junction bases unmatched: 4. The CDR3 nucleotides are TGTGCCAGCAGTTACTCTGACGGGGGGGACTACGAGCAGTACTTC. Protein sequence: CASSYSDGGDYEQYF.

J is TRBJ2-7 and V is TRBV28; possible D gene TRBD1, 6 bases. The CDR3 covers 17 residues. Trimming took off 5 bases at V and 3 bases at J, with 23 bases between the two ends. Germline CDR1 MDHEN, CDR2 SYDVKM. Here the CDR3 DNA reads TGTGCCAGCAGTAAAACCCTAGACAGGCAGTGGGGCTACGAGCAGTACTTC. Translated: CASSKTLDRQWGYEQYF.

The J gene is TRBJ2-1, the V gene TRBV9; no definite D call. CDR3 length equals 14 residues. V lost 0 bases and J 3 bases, leaving 7 bases between the germline ends. CDR1 and CDR2 from the germline V gene are SGDLS and YYNGEE. The CDR3 bases are TGTGCCAGCAGCGTAGCGGGTATCTACAATGAGCAGTTCTTC. Translated: CASSVAGIYNEQFF.

Details on this clone: Other DNA sequences in this sample translate to the same CDR3. The CDR3 sequence is CASSLSGGSYEQYF. CDR3 in DNA: TGTGCCAGCAGTTTATCTGGCGGTTCCTACGAGCAGTACTTC. V and J are TRBV27 and TRBJ2-7, with D hard to call. CDR1 and CDR2 (germline): MNHEY, SMNVEV (reference sequence). Trimming left V 0 bases short and J 1 base short, with 7 bases between. This CDR3 spans 14 amino acids.

In DNA form, the CDR3 reads TGCAGCGTTGAGATTGGGCTAGCGGGGGCCTTCTACGAGCAGTACTTC. This gives the protein CSVEIGLAGAFYEQYF. The V call is TRBV29-1, the J call TRBJ2-7; 10 bases map to TRBD2. V was pared by 3 bases and J by 3 bases, with 11 bases of the junction left unmatched. The CDR3 sequence is 16 residues long. CDR1 SQVTM and CDR2 ANQGSEA come from the germline V gene.

The gene calls are TRBV28 and TRBJ2-1, with 14 bases identical to TRBD2. The CDR3 length is 15 residues. V lost 6 bases to trimming and J lost 6 bases; unmatched junction nucleotides: 4. From germline, CDR1 is MDHEN and CDR2 SYDVKM. The CDR3 here is CASSTGTSGSNEQFF. The CDR3 DNA sequence: TGTGCCAGCAGCACCGGGACTAGCGGGAGCAATGAGCAGTTCTTC.